This T cell receptor (beta chain) was sequenced during a study of somatic mutations in cytotoxic T cells in rheumatoid arthritis. Study overall: T-cell populations stained with V beta antibodies were in some cases flow-sorted at nearly 100% purity, including V beta1+ cells that were sequenced for TCRB.

Recruitment of healthy controls drew on blood donors, who had a median age of approximately 50 years (range roughly 21-70) and were approximately 60% female. V lost 4 bases and J lost 16; bases outside the gene matches: 10. CDR1 is SGHDT, CDR2 YYEEEE, per germline. This CDR3 has 12 residues. The table lists this clone with a few counts. Some clones are missing from TCRdb's copy, which holds only in-frame ones; the method was immunoSEQ multiplex PCR. The sample shows 23,000 or so clones, roughly 80% of them seen only once. The source is a woman aged 18 to 35 in good health. Sequences were obtained from CD8+ T cells sorted from blood. This chain connects TRBV5-6 to TRBJ2-1; TRBD2 matches 8 bases. CDR3: CASSTSGSPGFF. In nucleotides, the CDR3 is TGTGCCAGCAGCACCAGCGGGAGTCCGGGATTCTTC.